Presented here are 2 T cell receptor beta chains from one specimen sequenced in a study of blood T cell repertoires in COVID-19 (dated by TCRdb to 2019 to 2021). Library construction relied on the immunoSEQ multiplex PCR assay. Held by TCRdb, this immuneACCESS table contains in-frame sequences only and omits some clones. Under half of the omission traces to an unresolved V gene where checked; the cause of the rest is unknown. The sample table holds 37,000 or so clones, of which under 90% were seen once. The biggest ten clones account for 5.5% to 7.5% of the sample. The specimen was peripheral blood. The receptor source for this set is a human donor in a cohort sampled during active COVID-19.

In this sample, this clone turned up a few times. The CDR3 DNA sequence: TGTGCCAGCAGCCGGAGGATTGCCGGGGAGCTGTTTTTT. Its translation: CASSRRIAGELFF. The chain combines TRBV14 with TRBJ2-2; TRBD2 is a possible D gene (5 bases). The V end was cut by 4 bases, the J end by 6 bases, with 9 bases between. From germline, CDR1 is SGHDN and CDR2 FVKESK. The CDR3 spans 13 residues.

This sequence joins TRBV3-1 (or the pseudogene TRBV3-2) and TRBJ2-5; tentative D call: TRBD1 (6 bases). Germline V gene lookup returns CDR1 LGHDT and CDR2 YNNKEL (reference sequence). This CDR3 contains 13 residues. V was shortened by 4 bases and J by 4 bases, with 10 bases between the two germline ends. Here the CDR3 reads CASSLQGRETQYF. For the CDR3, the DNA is TGTGCCAGCAGCCTACAGGGAAGAGAGACCCAGTACTTC.